The next 25 T cell receptor beta chains were all read from a single sample in a study of human T cells and chemical hapten exposure. Regarding time point: patch test 2, 6 weeks after DPC sensitization. Documented treatment: therapeutic diphenylcyclopropenone sensitization with weekly scalp DPC. TCRdb independently ran MiXCR on the RACE reads; one entry per CDR3 protein. Among just over 40,000 distinct CDR3 sequences, approximately 3.4% were seen once, and the ten largest hold about 7.4%. The specimen comprised whole blood, sampled in connection with sensitization to the hapten diphenylcyclopropenone (DPC). Every receptor here comes from a middle-aged man with alopecia areata. Some clones in this sample may be carry-over from other donors' samples.

This clonotype was counted ten times or more. The chain links TRBV20-1 to TRBJ1-6; no clear D. This CDR3 spans 14 amino acids. Germline-derived CDR1 and CDR2 are DFQATT and SNEGSKA (reference sequence). Deletions cut 1 base from V and 4 bases from J, with 8 bases between. The CDR3 sequence: CSARVTTYNSPLHF. The CDR3 nucleotides are TGCAGTGCTAGAGTAACAACTTATAATTCACCCCTCCACTTT.

This clonotype was counted ten times or more. The rearrangement uses TRBV12-3 or TRBV12-4 and TRBJ2-1; TRBD2 might be the D (5 bases). The CDR3 contains 12 residues. Between the trimmed V and J ends, which lost 3 bases and 8 bases, there was a span of 8 bases. The CDR3 here is CASSFGGYEQFF. Here the CDR3 DNA reads TGTGCCAGCAGTTTTGGAGGTTATGAGCAGTTCTTC.

Of note for this clonotype: A much larger clonotype is one base distant, so this may be a read error. The chain has TRBV20-1 and TRBJ1-5; D gene uncertain. Germline CDR1 DFQATT, CDR2 SNEGSKA (reference sequence). The CDR3 is made up of 15 amino acids. Trimming stripped 2 bases from V and 3 bases from J, with 14 bases between. CDR3 sequence: CSARWMEVINQPQHF. CDR3 DNA: TGCAGTGCTAGATGGATGGAAGTTATCAATCAGCCCCAGCATTTT.

This clonotype has a count of ten or more. The chain has TRBV12-3 or TRBV12-4 and TRBJ2-1; no clear D gene. The V end was cut by 6 bases, the J end by 5 bases, with 14 bases between. The CDR3 sequence is 14 residues long. The CDR3 nucleotides are TGTGCCAGCAGGCTAGAGCTAGTCCACAATGAGCAGTTCTTC. This encodes CASRLELVHNEQFF.

This clonotype occurred many times. The rearrangement joins TRBV6-5 to TRBJ2-2; maybe TRBD1 (5 bases). Germline loops: CDR1 MNHEY, CDR2 SVGAGI. V was pared by 2 bases and J by 4 bases, with 14 bases between. The CDR3 totals 16 residues. CDR3 DNA: TGTGCCAGCAGTTACCTCAAGGGCCAGGGCACCGGGGAGCTGTTTTTT. Encoded protein: CASSYLKGQGTGELFF.

CDR3 nucleotide sequence: TGTGCCAGCAGCTTGATCTCCCGACTAGGAGGGACCGGGGAGCTGTTTTTT. This encodes CASSLISRLGGTGELFF. This chain connects TRBV5-5 to TRBJ2-2; D possibly corresponds to TRBD2 (6 bases). The CDR3 is 17 residues long. CDR1 is SGHKS, CDR2 YYEKEE, per germline (reference sequence). Trimming left V 1 base short and J 5 bases short, with 18 bases between.

In this sample, this clonotype turned up many times. The chain recombines TRBV6-5 with TRBJ2-3, with TRBD1 as a possible D gene (6 bases). The CDR3 is made up of 14 amino acids. From germline, CDR1 is MNHEY and CDR2 SVGAGI. Between the trimmed V and J ends, which lost 7 bases and 2 bases, there was a span of 13 bases. The CDR3 DNA reads TGTGCCAGCAAGACCGGACAGCTCACAGATACGCAGTATTTT. Encoded protein: CASKTGQLTDTQYF.

In its sample, this clonotype was seen many times. The rearrangement uses TRBV5-4 and TRBJ1-6; unclear D gene. V lost 5 bases to trimming and J lost 4 bases, with 4 bases between them. Germline assignment: CDR1 SGHNT and CDR2 YYREEE (reference sequence). The length of the CDR3 is 12 residues. The CDR3 bases are TGTGCCAGCAGTTCTTATAATTCACCCCTCCACTTT. This codes for CASSSYNSPLHF.

This clonotype showed up many times. J is TRBJ1-1 and V is TRBV9; D remains ambiguous. Germline assignment: CDR1 SGDLS and CDR2 YYNGEE. V gave up 0 bases and J gave up 4 bases, with 7 bases separating them. This CDR3 is built from 13 residues. The CDR3 region is CASSVGVGTEAFF. CDR3 bases: TGTGCCAGCAGCGTAGGGGTAGGCACTGAAGCTTTCTTT.

This clonotype is judged medium-sized. The V gene is TRBV28, the J gene TRBJ1-1; D may be TRBD1 (6 bases). Germline V gene data show CDR1 as MDHEN and CDR2 as SYDVKM. The V end was cut by 4 bases, the J end by 2 bases, with 17 bases between. CDR3 length: 16 residues. The CDR3 loop reads CASSSAGALPNTEAFF. The DNA for the CDR3 is TGTGCCAGCAGTTCGGCAGGGGCGCTCCCAAACACTGAAGCTTTCTTT.

This clonotype was observed many times. The chain has TRBV7-9 and TRBJ2-1; 7 bases align to TRBD2. The J segment lost 10 bases and the V segment lost 1 base, leaving 7 bases of the junction unmatched. The CDR3 extends over 14 amino acids. Looked up from germline, CDR1 is SEHNR and CDR2 is FQNEAQ (reference sequence). The CDR3 sequence: CASSLGGGEEEQFF. CDR3 sequence (DNA): TGTGCCAGCAGCTTAGGGGGGGGTGAAGAGGAGCAGTTCTTC. Combining the CDR3 with reference TRBV7-9 and TRBJ2-1 gives the whole variable domain DTGVSQNPRHKITKRGQNVTFRCDPISEHNRLYWYRQTLGQGPEFLTYFQNEAQLEKSRLLSDRFSAERPKGSFSTLEIQRTEQGDSAMYLCASSLGGGEEEQFFGPGTRLTVL.

Regarding this clonotype: This clone may be a read error of a much larger clone one base away. The V and J genes are TRBV5-6 and TRBJ1-2; 9 bases map to TRBD1. This CDR3 is 14 amino acids long. Germline trimming cut 4 bases from V and 6 bases from J; bases unmatched to any gene: 7. CDR1 is SGHDT and CDR2 is YYEEEE in the germline V gene. The chain's CDR3 is CASSRQGEVHGYTF. For the CDR3, the DNA is TGTGCCAGCAGCCGACAGGGGGAGGTCCATGGCTACACCTTC.

Ten or more counts support this clonotype. The V call is TRBV28, the J call TRBJ1-1; tentatively, D is TRBD1 (5 bases). Germline lookup yields CDR1 MDHEN and CDR2 SYDVKM. V lost 6 bases to trimming and J lost 0 bases, with 11 bases between them. The CDR3 runs to 14 residues. CDR3 bases: TGTGCCAGCAGCCTCACGGGGGTGAACACTGAAGCTTTCTTT. Its translation: CASSLTGVNTEAFF.

This clonotype came up many times. The chain employs TRBV5-1 and TRBJ1-1; the D gene is possibly TRBD1 (5 bases). Germline CDR1 reads SGHRS; CDR2 reads YFSETQ. V lost 3 bases and J lost 5, with 14 bases in between. The CDR3 loop spans 14 amino acids. The CDR3 bases are TGCGCCAGCAGCTCCGGGACCCAGCAGACTGAAGCTTTCTTT. It codes for CASSSGTQQTEAFF.

This clonotype was observed many times. The V and J genes are TRBV7-9 and TRBJ1-5; D uncertain. Trimming took off 5 bases at V and 0 bases at J, with 8 bases between the two ends. This CDR3 has 14 amino acids. Germline V gives CDR1 SEHNR, CDR2 FQNEAQ (reference sequence). The DNA for the CDR3 is TGTGCCAGCAGCCTGACCGATAGCAATCAGCCCCAGCATTTT. Its translation is CASSLTDSNQPQHF.

There are many counts of this clonotype. This sequence joins TRBV7-9 and TRBJ1-4, with TRBD1 matching over 7 bases. Germline V lookup: CDR1 SEHNR, CDR2 FQNEAQ (reference sequence). After removal of 1 base from V and 8 bases from J, the junction contained 4 bases not matched to a gene. This CDR3 is built from 14 residues. The CDR3 DNA reads as TGTGCCAGCAGCTTAGAGGGGGCCGGGGAAAAACTGTTTTTT. It translates to CASSLEGAGEKLFF.

This clonotype has at least ten counts. The chain couples TRBV6-5 to TRBJ1-2; the D is unclear. Germline assignment: CDR1 MNHEY and CDR2 SVGAGI. This CDR3 comprises 12 residues. Trimming cost V 8 bases and J 5 bases, with 12 bases left between them. In nucleotides, the CDR3 is TGTGCCAGCCGTGCCTCCTCATATGGCTACACCTTC. This encodes CASRASSYGYTF.

At least ten counts were recorded for this clonotype. The chain uses TRBV5-4 and TRBJ2-5, with D perhaps TRBD2 (5 bases). The CDR3 loop spans 13 amino acids. Germline V gene data show CDR1 as SGHNT and CDR2 as YYREEE (reference sequence). V was shortened by 3 bases and J by 1 base, with 7 bases between the two germline ends. The CDR3 nucleotides read TGTGCCAGCAGCTCGGACTTCCAAGAGACCCAGTACTTC. Translating it yields CASSSDFQETQYF.

Worth noting for this clonotype: The missing conserved phenylalanine or tryptophan at the end of this CDR3 makes a read error likely. No DNA is shown, since the ends of the CDR3 on it are uncertain; the CDR3 is the one TCRdb lists. CDR3 in amino acids: CASRPTLRQGRETQYL. The V gene is TRBV21-1, the J gene TRBJ2-5; whether TRBD1, the table's D call, matches the DNA was not checked. TRBV21-1 is a pseudogene locus. The CDR3 length is 16 residues, termini included.

This clonotype has a count of ten or more. V gene TRBV20-1 combines with J gene TRBJ1-3; weak D call: TRBD1 (5 bases). Trimming left V 5 bases short and J 0 bases short, with 11 bases between. In germline, CDR1 is DFQATT, CDR2 SNEGSKA (reference sequence). CDR3 length: 14 residues. This CDR3 reads CSAYGADSGNTIYF. CDR3 in DNA: TGCAGTGCTTACGGGGCCGACTCTGGAAACACCATATATTTT.

This clonotype was recorded many times. This chain connects TRBV7-2 to TRBJ2-3; D not resolved. The CDR3 totals 14 residues. The germline CDR1 and CDR2 sequences are SGHTA and FQGNSA. Trimming shortened V by 1 base and J by 1 base, and 6 bases separated the two germline ends. Here the CDR3 DNA reads TGTGCCAGCAGCTTAGAGGCGGGCACAGATACGCAGTATTTT. Its translation is CASSLEAGTDTQYF.

The chain carries TRBV5-1 and TRBJ1-5; D possibly corresponds to TRBD1 (5 bases). Germline CDR1 SGHRS, CDR2 YFSETQ. Trimming cost V 4 bases and J 0 bases, with 8 bases left between them. The CDR3 is 14 residues long. CDR3 coding DNA: TGCGCCAGCAGCGAGGGGTTTAGCAATCAGCCCCAGCATTTT. This sequence encodes CASSEGFSNQPQHF.

J is TRBJ1-1 and V is TRBV29-1; no definite D call. CDR1 SQVTM and CDR2 ANQGSEA come from the germline V gene. The V gene lost 7 bases and the J gene lost 7 bases, with 13 bases spanning the gap. The length of the CDR3 is 11 residues. CDR3 in DNA: TGCAGCGGGAGGTTGGACGGTGAAGCTTTCTTT. Its translation is CSGRLDGEAFF.

As concerns this clonotype: Possible read error: a much larger clone is one base away. The rearrangement uses TRBV5-8 and TRBJ1-5, with D perhaps matching TRBD1 (6 bases). The CDR3 has 15 residues. CDR1 and CDR2 (germline): SGHTS, YDEGEE. The CDR3, as DNA: TGTGCCAGCACTCGTCAGGGGTATAGCAATCAGCCCCAGAATTTT. Its protein is CASTRQGYSNQPQNF.

The table lists this clonotype with many counts. V gene TRBV5-1 combines with J gene TRBJ2-1; 10 positions agree with TRBD2. In germline, CDR1 is SGHRS, CDR2 YFSETQ. CDR3 length equals 13 residues. V lost 4 bases, J lost 11 bases, and 6 bases stayed unmatched. In DNA, the CDR3 is TGCGCCAGCAGCCCCGGGACTAGCGAGAAGCAGTTCTTC. This codes for CASSPGTSEKQFF.